This T cell receptor (beta chain) was documented in a study of OX40 agonist ivuxolimab in advanced cancers. Study results and limitations: Clonal expansion by week 6 occurred in CD4+ and CD8+ blood T cells (at 0.1 to 3.0 mg/kg). The antigen specificity of the peripheral T cells (those that were expanded) was not determined. Among T cells, CD8+ cells averaged more expanded clones than CD4+ cells.

Blood was sampled at baseline, cycle 4 day 1, and cycle 7 day 1. A word on this clone: What it binds is not known.

TCRdb's table, derived via immunoSEQ multiplex PCR, lists solely in-frame clones and lacks some. The data show roughly 92,000 clones, around 90% seen once. Germline V gene sequence: CDR1 SNHLY, CDR2 FYNNEI. V lost 7 bases, J lost 5 bases, and 20 bases lay in between. CDR3 size: 15 residues. The receptor was derived from an adult with an advanced solid tumor such as melanoma, head and neck, liver or kidney cancer. This sample comprised CD4+ or CD8+ T cells sorted from blood, obtained in a trial of the OX40 agonist ivuxolimab. The rearrangement joins TRBV2 to TRBJ1-1; D gene unclear. The CDR3 DNA is TGTGCCAGCATTGTTTTTTTTGTAGACGGGACTGAAGCTTTCTTT. The encoded protein is CASIVFFVDGTEAFF. The entire variable domain, with the rest obtained from reference TRBV2 and TRBJ1-1, is as follows: EPEVTQTPSHQVTQMGQEVILRCVPISNHLYFYWYRQILGQKVEFLVSFYNNEISEKSEIFDDQFSVERPDGSNFTLKIRSTKLEDSAMYFCASIVFFVDGTEAFFGQGTRLTVV.